These 18 T cell receptor beta chains originate from one sample sequenced in a study of OX40 agonist ivuxolimab in advanced cancers. Method: immunoSEQ multiplex PCR; TCRdb's copy keeps in-frame clones and lacks some. This sample yields roughly 50,000 clones, of which roughly four fifths are seen a single time; 1.2% belongs to the top ten. This sample comprised CD4+ or CD8+ T cells sorted from blood, obtained in a trial of the OX40 agonist ivuxolimab. These receptors were taken from an adult with an advanced solid tumor such as melanoma, head and neck, liver or kidney cancer.

This chain joins TRBV28 and TRBJ1-1, with D perhaps TRBD1 (5 bases). The CDR3 length is 13 residues. The ends were cut back, 7 bases at V and 11 bases at J, with 20 bases in the middle. Per germline, CDR1 MDHEN and CDR2 SYDVKM. The CDR3 protein is CASTVRGTPPAFF. CDR3 coding DNA: TGTGCCAGCACGGTGCGGGGGACTCCACCGGCTTTCTTT. The full variable domain, completed using reference TRBV28 and TRBJ1-1, is DVKVTQSSRYLVKRTGEKVFLECVQDMDHENMFWYRQDPGLGLRLIYFSYDVKMKEKGDIPEGYSVSREKKERFSLILESASTNQTSMYLCASTVRGTPPAFFGQGTRLTVV.

The gene calls are TRBV5-1 and TRBJ2-5; no reliable D call. The CDR3 totals 13 residues. From germline, CDR1 is SGHRS and CDR2 YFSETQ. The V gene lost 0 bases and the J gene lost 2 bases, with 5 bases spanning the gap. In nucleotides, the CDR3 is TGCGCCAGCAGCTTGGAGGGACAAGAGACCCAGTACTTC. Its protein is CASSLEGQETQYF. The full variable domain, its missing parts supplied by reference TRBV5-1 and TRBJ2-5, is KAGVTQTPRYLIKTRGQQVTLSCSPISGHRSVSWYQQTPGQGLQFLFEYFSETQRNKGNFPGRFSGRQFSNSRSEMNVSTLELGDSALYLCASSLEGQETQYFGPGTRLLVL.

This chain joins TRBV28 and TRBJ2-2, with 8 bases fitting TRBD1. Looked up from germline, CDR1 is MDHEN and CDR2 is SYDVKM. V lost 5 bases, J lost 9 bases, and 8 bases stayed unmatched. The CDR3 totals 14 residues. The CDR3 coding sequence is TGTGCCAGCAGTCACAGGGGGGCGAGGCGGGAGCTGTTTTTT. Encoded protein: CASSHRGARRELFF.

This clone was detected a few times. The chain combines TRBV4-3 with TRBJ2-7, with 8 bases lining up with TRBD1. Trimming cost V 2 bases and J 6 bases; bases outside gene matches: 9. This CDR3 has 15 residues. Germline-derived CDR1 and CDR2 are LGHNA and YSLEER. This chain's CDR3 is CASSQMGRTGTEQYF. The CDR3 nucleotides are TGCGCCAGCAGCCAAATGGGCCGGACAGGGACCGAGCAGTACTTC.

J is TRBJ2-7 and V is TRBV5-4; the match to TRBD2 covers 10 bases. The CDR3 totals 15 residues. CDR1 is SGHNT, CDR2 YYREEE, per germline (reference sequence). V lost 5 bases to trimming and J lost 0 bases; unmatched junction nucleotides: 5. The CDR3 DNA is TGTGCCAGCAGTTATGGACTAGCGGACTCCTACGAGCAGTACTTC. Its protein product is CASSYGLADSYEQYF.

This clone has only one observation. Here the CDR3 reads CASEGVGETQYF. The CDR3 nucleotides read TGTGCCAGCGAGGGGGTGGGAGAGACCCAGTACTTC. The chain recombines TRBV6-1 with TRBJ2-5, with D tentatively TRBD1 (6 bases). Germline loops: CDR1 MNHNS, CDR2 SASEGT. Trimming pared 8 bases from V and 4 bases from J, leaving 11 bases between. The CDR3 has 12 amino acids.

The chain couples TRBV6-1 to TRBJ2-5, with D maybe TRBD2 (5 bases). Germline CDR1 and CDR2: MNHNS and SASEGT. The V and J ends lost 2 bases and 1 base respectively, with 14 bases between them. This CDR3 is built from 16 residues. Here the CDR3 DNA reads TGTGCCAGCAGTGAAATCCCCGCCCGGGGCCAAGAGACCCAGTACTTC. It specifies CASSEIPARGQETQYF.

This chain links TRBV6-1 with TRBJ2-5; TRBD2 agrees at 14 bases. Germline lookup yields CDR1 MNHNS and CDR2 SASEGT. V was clipped by 9 bases and J by 5 bases; unmatched bases: 5. CDR3 length equals 14 residues. This chain's CDR3 is CASGTSGRGETQYF. The CDR3 coding sequence is TGTGCCAGTGGGACTAGCGGGAGAGGGGAGACCCAGTACTTC.

The J gene is TRBJ2-3, the V gene TRBV2; 7 bases map to TRBD2. V lost 9 bases to trimming and J lost 1 base; unmatched junction nucleotides: 7. The germline V gene has CDR1 SNHLY and CDR2 FYNNEI. The CDR3 is 14 residues long. The CDR3 here is CASGGVRGTDTQYF. DNA for the CDR3: TGTGCCAGTGGGGGGGTTAGGGGCACAGATACGCAGTATTTT.

V usage is TRBV7-2 and J usage is TRBJ1-5; D gene uncertain. Trimming removed 2 bases at V and 2 bases at J, with 7 bases between. The germline CDR1 and CDR2 sequences are SGHTA and FQGNSA. This CDR3 comprises 14 residues. In nucleotides, the CDR3 is TGTGCCAGCAGCTTAAAGGTGGGCAATCAGCCCCAGCATTTT. Translation: CASSLKVGNQPQHF.

The chain combines TRBV6-6 with TRBJ1-1; weak D call: TRBD1 (5 bases). V was clipped by 6 bases and J by 1 base, with 9 bases between them. CDR1 and CDR2 from the germline V gene are MNHNY and SVGAGI (reference sequence). The CDR3 runs 13 residues. This CDR3 is CASRDDRNTEAFF. As DNA, the CDR3 is TGTGCCAGCAGAGATGACAGGAACACTGAAGCTTTCTTT.

The chain is built from TRBV5-4 and TRBJ2-3; 12 bases match TRBD2. This CDR3 region has 17 residues. Germline assignment: CDR1 SGHNT and CDR2 YYREEE (reference sequence). The V gene end was trimmed by 4 bases and the J gene end by 6 bases; junction bases not matched to a gene: 12. CDR3 residues: CASSPRLAGGSLDTQYF. The CDR3, as DNA: TGTGCCAGCAGCCCCCGCCTAGCGGGAGGGAGTCTGGATACGCAGTATTTT.

The rearrangement links TRBV6-5 to TRBJ2-7; D may correspond to TRBD1 or TRBD2 (6 bases each). Trimming stripped 5 bases from V and 6 bases from J, with 11 bases between. Germline CDR1 MNHEY, CDR2 SVGAGI. This CDR3 has 12 amino acids. CDR3 residues: CASSRGTLEQYF. The CDR3 DNA reads TGTGCCAGCAGTCGCGGGACACTCGAGCAGTACTTC.

This clone occurred a few times. The V gene is TRBV19, the J gene TRBJ1-2; the D gene is possibly TRBD1 (5 bases). Germline lookup yields CDR1 LNHDA and CDR2 SQIVND (reference sequence). Trimming shortened V by 4 bases and J by 8 bases, and 8 bases separated the two germline ends. This CDR3 is 11 amino acids long. CDR3 sequence: CASSTHRGYTF. Written as DNA, the CDR3 is TGTGCCAGTAGTACTCACAGGGGCTACACCTTC. Full variable domain (missing parts from reference TRBV19 and TRBJ1-2): DGGITQSPKYLFRKEGQNVTLSCEQNLNHDAMYWYRQDPGQGLRLIYYSQIVNDFQKGDIAEGYSVSREKKESFPLTVTSAQKNPTAFYLCASSTHRGYTFGSGTRLTVV.

The V and J genes are TRBV6-5 and TRBJ2-7; D perhaps matches TRBD1 (6 bases). This CDR3 has 15 amino acids. V was clipped by 6 bases and J by 0 bases, with 15 bases between them. Looked up from germline, CDR1 is MNHEY and CDR2 is SVGAGI. CDR3 protein: CASRSNRATSYEQYF. CDR3 DNA sequence: TGTGCCAGCAGATCAAACAGGGCCACCTCCTACGAGCAGTACTTC.

This clone was observed once. J is TRBJ2-5 and V is TRBV11-2; no reliable D call. V was pared by 7 bases and J by 2 bases, with 8 bases between. CDR3 length: 12 residues. Germline CDR1 SGHAT, CDR2 FQNNGV. The DNA of the CDR3 is TGTGCCAGCACCCATAGTCAAGAGACCCAGTACTTC. The encoded protein is CASTHSQETQYF.

This sequence joins TRBV18 and TRBJ2-5, with D perhaps matching TRBD1 or TRBD2 (5 bases each). Trimming shortened V by 1 base and J by 4 bases, and 19 bases separated the two germline ends. CDR1 KGHSH and CDR2 LQKENI come from the germline V gene. The CDR3 runs 17 residues. The CDR3 coding sequence is TGTGCCAGCTCACCACTTGCGAGGGGCAGCGGTGGAGAGACCCAGTACTTC. This sequence encodes CASSPLARGSGGETQYF.

V is TRBV11-2 and J is TRBJ1-4; possible D gene TRBD1, 6 bases. CDR1 is SGHAT, CDR2 FQNNGV, per germline. The V end lost 0 bases, the J end lost 8 bases, and 16 bases lay between the germline ends. CDR3 length: 16 residues. DNA of the CDR3: TGTGCCAGCAGCTTAGATCTTGGGCAGGGGAGCGAAAAACTGTTTTTT. This sequence encodes CASSLDLGQGSEKLFF.